This TCR beta chain stems from a study of blood T cell repertoires in COVID-19. Per the original methods: Amplification of reference gene primers provided the estimated nucleated cell counts. Clones were sequenced by immunoSEQ multiplex PCR, and TCRdb holds only the in-frame ones, with some missing. That table furnishes V, J and clone size, whereas the DNA furnished D and trimming. The sample consists of over 300,000 clones, 65% to 85% of them appearing once. With 2 bases removed from V and 3 bases from J, the gap between germline ends came to 14 bases. The CDR3 has 16 residues. Germline V CDR1 and CDR2: MGHRA, YSYEKL.

This receptor was identified in a woman in her fifties or sixties with acute or convalescent COVID-19. The gene calls are TRBV4-1 and TRBJ1-5, with D maybe TRBD1 (5 bases). Sequencing was performed on peripheral blood. The CDR3 coding sequence is TGCGCCAGCAGCCAACCGGGACTTCTCATCAATCAGCCCCAGCATTTT. Translation gives CASSQPGLLINQPQHF.